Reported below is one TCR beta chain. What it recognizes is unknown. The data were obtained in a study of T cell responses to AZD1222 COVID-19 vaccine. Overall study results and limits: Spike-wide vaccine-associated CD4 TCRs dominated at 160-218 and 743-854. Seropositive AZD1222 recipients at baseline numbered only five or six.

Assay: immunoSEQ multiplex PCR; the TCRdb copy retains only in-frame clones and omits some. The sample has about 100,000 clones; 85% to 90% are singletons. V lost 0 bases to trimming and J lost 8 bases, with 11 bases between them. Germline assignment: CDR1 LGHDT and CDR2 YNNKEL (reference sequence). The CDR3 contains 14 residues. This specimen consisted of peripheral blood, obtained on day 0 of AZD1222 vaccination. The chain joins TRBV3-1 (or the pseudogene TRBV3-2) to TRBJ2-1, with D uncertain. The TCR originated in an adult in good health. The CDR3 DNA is TGTGCCAGCAGCCAAGATCCAGTGTCCGATGAGCAGTTCTTC. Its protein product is CASSQDPVSDEQFF.